This T cell receptor beta chain is from a study of blood T cell repertoires in COVID-19. The wider study: The samples span acute and convalescent COVID-19 from the United States, Italy and Spain.

Deletions cut 5 bases from V and 5 bases from J, with 15 bases between. CDR3 length: 14 amino acids. Germline V gene data show CDR1 as MNHEY and CDR2 as SVGEGT. Original handling: For nucleated cells, counts were estimated from reference gene primer amplification. The protocol was immunoSEQ multiplex PCR, while the TCRdb copy is restricted to in-frame clones and leaves out a portion. The DNA was the basis for D and trimming; V, J and clone size are from that table. The data hold more than 300,000 clones, with 88% observed a single time. This sequence joins TRBV6-2 or TRBV6-3 and TRBJ1-1; tentatively, D is TRBD1 (5 bases). Material for sequencing was PBMCs or T cells enriched from blood (not recorded which). The source is a woman aged 18-29 years who had recovered from COVID-19. The CDR3 bases are TGTGCCAGCAGTACGGACACCTGGTGGACTGAAGCTTTCTTT. This encodes CASSTDTWWTEAFF.